The text below deals with one T cell receptor (beta chain). Reverse transcription of about 0.45 to 1 ug RNA was carried out with random hexamers. Amplification of TCR beta CDR3 spanned 54 Vbeta and 13 Jbeta via immunoSEQ multiplex PCR. TCRdb fed the immunoSEQ multiplex PCR reads into MiXCR, producing one record per CDR3 protein. Among around 200,000 distinct CDR3 sequences listed, 85% to 95% were seen once. The CDR3 consists of 12 residues. Germline-derived CDR1 and CDR2 are DFQATT and SNEGSKA (reference sequence). The V gene lost 0 bases and the J gene lost 9 bases, with 12 bases spanning the gap. This sample stems from a study of CD8 T cells in Susac syndrome. The sequenced target, TCR beta, came from blood CD8+ and CD4+ T cells. CD8+ and CD4+ T cells were negatively isolated; TEMRA cells were FACS-enriched.

This receptor was taken from a human donor in good health. V is TRBV20-1 and J is TRBJ2-7; D is perhaps TRBD1 (5 bases). Specimen: CD4+ T cells from PBMCs. The CDR3 nucleotides are TGCAGTGCTAGAGACAGGGTAAATTGGCAGTACTTC. Translated, it gives CSARDRVNWQYF.